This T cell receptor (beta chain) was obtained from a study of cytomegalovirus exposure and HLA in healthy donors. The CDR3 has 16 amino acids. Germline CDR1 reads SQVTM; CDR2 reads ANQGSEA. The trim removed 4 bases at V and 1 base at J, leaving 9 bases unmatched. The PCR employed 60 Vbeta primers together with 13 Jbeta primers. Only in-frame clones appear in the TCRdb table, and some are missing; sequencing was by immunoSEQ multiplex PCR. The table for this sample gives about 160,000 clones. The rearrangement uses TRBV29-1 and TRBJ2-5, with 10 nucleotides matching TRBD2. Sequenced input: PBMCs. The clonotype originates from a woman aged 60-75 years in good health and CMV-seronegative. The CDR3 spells CSVVLRLAGSQETQYF. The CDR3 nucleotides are TGCAGCGTTGTCCTCCGACTAGCGGGCTCCCAAGAGACCCAGTACTTC.